The sequence of this T cell receptor beta chain was determined in a study of Graves' ophthalmopathy and Graves' hyperthyroidism. About 10 ml of fresh blood yielded the PBMCs by density gradient. This CDR3 comprises 14 residues. With 5 bases clipped from V and 9 bases from J, the junction kept 5 bases outside the gene matches. Germline V gene data show CDR1 as SQVTM and CDR2 as ANQGSEA. Scientists amplified the TCR beta CDR3 regions from RNA transcripts. RT-PCR with HTBI primers came first, then second-round multiplex PCR. Via MiXCR, TCRdb re-called the multiplex PCR reads, giving one row per CDR3 protein. This sample yields around 40,000 distinct CDR3 sequences, of which roughly half are seen a single time; roughly 18% belongs to the top ten.

The chain has TRBV29-1 and TRBJ2-1; 15 nucleotides align to TRBD2. This clonotype was obtained from an adult man with Graves' ophthalmopathy. Specimen: peripheral blood. DNA for the CDR3: TGCAGCGTTAAACGGACTAGCGGGGGGGCTGAGCAGTTCTTC. Its translation is CSVKRTSGGAEQFF.